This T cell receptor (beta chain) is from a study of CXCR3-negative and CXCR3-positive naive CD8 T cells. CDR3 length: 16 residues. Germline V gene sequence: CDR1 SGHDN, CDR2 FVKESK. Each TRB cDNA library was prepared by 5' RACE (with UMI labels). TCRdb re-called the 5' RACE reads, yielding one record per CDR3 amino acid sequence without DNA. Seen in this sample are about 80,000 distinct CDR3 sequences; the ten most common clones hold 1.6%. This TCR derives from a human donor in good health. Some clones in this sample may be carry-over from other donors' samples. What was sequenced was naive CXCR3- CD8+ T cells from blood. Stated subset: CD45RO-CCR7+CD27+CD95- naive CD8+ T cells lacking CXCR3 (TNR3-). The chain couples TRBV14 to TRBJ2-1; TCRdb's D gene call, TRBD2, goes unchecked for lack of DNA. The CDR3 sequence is CASSIVSGTLYNEQFF.